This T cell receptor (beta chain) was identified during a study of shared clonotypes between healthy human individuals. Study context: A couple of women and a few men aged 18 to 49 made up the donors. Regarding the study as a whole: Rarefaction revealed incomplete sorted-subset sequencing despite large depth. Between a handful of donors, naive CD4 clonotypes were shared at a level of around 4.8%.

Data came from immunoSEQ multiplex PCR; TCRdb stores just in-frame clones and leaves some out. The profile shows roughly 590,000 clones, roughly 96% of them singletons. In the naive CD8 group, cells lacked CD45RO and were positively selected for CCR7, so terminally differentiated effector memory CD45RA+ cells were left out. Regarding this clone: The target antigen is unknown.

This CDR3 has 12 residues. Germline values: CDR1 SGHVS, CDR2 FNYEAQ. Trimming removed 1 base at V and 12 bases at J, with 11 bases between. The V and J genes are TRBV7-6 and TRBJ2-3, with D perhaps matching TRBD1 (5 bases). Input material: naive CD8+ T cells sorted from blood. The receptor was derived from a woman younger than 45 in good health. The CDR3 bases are TGTGCCAGCAGCTTAGGGGCCAGGGAACAGTATTTT. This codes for CASSLGAREQYF.